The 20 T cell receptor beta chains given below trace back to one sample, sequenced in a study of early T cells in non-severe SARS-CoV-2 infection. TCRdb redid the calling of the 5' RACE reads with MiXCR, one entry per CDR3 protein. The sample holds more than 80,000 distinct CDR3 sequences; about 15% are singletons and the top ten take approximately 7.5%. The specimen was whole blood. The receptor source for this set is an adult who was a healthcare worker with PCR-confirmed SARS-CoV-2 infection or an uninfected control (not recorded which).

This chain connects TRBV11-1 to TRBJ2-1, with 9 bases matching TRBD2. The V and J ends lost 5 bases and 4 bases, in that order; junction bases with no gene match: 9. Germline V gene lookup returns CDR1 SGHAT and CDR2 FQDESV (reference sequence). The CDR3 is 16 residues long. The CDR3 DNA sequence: TGTGCCAGCAGCCACTCGCTTAGCGGGAGTTACAATGAGCAGTTCTTC. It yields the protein CASSHSLSGSYNEQFF.

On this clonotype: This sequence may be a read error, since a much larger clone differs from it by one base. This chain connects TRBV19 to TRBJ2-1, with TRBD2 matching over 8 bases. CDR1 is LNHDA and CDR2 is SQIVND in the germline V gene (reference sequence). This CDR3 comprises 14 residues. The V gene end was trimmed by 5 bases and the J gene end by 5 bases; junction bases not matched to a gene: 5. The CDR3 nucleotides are TGTGCCAGTAGTGTAACTAGCGGCCACAATGAGCAGTTCTTC. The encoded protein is CASSVTSGHNEQFF.

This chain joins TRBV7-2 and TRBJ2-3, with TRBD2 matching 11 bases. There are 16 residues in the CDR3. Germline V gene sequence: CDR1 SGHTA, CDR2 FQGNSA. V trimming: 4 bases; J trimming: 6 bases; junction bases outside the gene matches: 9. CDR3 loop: CASSSLSGRAGDTQYF. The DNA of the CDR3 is TGTGCCAGCAGCTCACTTAGCGGGAGGGCCGGGGATACGCAGTATTTT.

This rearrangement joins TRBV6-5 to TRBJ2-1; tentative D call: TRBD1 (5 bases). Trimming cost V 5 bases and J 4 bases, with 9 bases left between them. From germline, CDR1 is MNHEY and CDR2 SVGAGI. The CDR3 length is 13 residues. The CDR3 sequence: CASSMDTYNEQFF. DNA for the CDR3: TGTGCCAGCAGTATGGACACGTACAATGAGCAGTTCTTC.

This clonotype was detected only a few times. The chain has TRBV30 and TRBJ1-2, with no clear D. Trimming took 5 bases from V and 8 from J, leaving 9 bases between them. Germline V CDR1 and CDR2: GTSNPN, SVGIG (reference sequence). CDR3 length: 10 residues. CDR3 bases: TGTGCCTGGGGGCTGGAGGGCTACACCTTC. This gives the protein CAWGLEGYTF.

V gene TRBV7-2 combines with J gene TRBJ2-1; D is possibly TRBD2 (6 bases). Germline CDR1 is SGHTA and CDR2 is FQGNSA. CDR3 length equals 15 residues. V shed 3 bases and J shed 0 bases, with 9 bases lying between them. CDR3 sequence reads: CASSFRRGSYNEQFF. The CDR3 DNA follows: TGTGCCAGCAGCTTTAGGAGGGGCTCCTACAATGAGCAGTTCTTC.

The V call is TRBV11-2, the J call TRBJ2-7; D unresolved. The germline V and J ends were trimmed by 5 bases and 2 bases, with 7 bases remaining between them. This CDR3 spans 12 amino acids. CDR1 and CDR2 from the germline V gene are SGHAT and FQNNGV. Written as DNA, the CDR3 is TGTGCCAGCAGCGCGGATACCTACGAGCAGTACTTC. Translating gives CASSADTYEQYF.

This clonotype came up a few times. CDR3 DNA: TGTGCCACCAGCGGCAGCAGTAGCGAGGGTTGGCTCGAAGCTTTCTTT. It encodes CATSGSSSEGWLEAFF. V gene TRBV15 combines with J gene TRBJ1-1; D not resolved. V lost 5 bases to trimming and J lost 8 bases, with 24 bases between them. The CDR3 totals 16 residues. Germline CDR1 and CDR2: LNHNV and YYDKDF (reference sequence).

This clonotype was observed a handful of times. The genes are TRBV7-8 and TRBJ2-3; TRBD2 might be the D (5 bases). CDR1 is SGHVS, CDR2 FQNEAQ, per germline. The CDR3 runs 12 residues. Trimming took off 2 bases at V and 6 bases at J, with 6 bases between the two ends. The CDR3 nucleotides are TGTGCCAGCAGCTTAACTAGGGATACGCAGTATTTT. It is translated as CASSLTRDTQYF.

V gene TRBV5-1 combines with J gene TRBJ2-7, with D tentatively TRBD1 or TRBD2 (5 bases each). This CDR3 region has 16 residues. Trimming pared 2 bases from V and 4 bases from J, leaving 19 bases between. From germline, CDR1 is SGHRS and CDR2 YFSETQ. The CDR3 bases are TGCGCCAGCAGCTTTAACGGGGACCCGGGAATATACGAGCAGTACTTC. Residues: CASSFNGDPGIYEQYF.

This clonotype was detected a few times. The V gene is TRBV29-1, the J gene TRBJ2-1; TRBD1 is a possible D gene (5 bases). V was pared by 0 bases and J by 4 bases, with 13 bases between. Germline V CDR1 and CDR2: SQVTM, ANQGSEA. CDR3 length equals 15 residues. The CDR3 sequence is CSVEDRQFVYNEQFF. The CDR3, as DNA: TGCAGCGTTGAAGATAGACAGTTTGTATACAATGAGCAGTTCTTC.

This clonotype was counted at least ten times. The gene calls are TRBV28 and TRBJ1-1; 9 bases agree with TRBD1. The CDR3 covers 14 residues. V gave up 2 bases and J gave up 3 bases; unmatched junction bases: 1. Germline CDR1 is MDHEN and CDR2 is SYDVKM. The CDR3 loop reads CASSLTGGDTEAFF. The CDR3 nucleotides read TGTGCCAGCAGTTTAACAGGGGGCGACACTGAAGCTTTCTTT.

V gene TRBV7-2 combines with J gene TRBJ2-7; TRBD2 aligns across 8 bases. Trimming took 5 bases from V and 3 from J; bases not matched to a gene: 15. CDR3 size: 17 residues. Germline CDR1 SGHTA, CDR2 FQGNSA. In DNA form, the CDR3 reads TGTGCCAGCAGCCCCTGGGTCGGGACTAGTGAAGGCTACGAGCAGTACTTC. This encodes CASSPWVGTSEGYEQYF.

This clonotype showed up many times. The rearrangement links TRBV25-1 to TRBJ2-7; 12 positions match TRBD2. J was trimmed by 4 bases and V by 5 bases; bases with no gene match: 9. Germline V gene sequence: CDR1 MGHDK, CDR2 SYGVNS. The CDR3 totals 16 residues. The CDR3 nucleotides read TGTGCCAGCAGTCGAAATGCACTAGCGGGAGGTTACGAGCAGTACTTC. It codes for CASSRNALAGGYEQYF.

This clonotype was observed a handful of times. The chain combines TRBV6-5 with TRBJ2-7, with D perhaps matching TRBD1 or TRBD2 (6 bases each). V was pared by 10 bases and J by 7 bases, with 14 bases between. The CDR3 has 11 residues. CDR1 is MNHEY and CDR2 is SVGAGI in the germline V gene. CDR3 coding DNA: TGTGCCACCACGAGGGGGGAGGAGCAGTACTTC. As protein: CATTRGEEQYF.

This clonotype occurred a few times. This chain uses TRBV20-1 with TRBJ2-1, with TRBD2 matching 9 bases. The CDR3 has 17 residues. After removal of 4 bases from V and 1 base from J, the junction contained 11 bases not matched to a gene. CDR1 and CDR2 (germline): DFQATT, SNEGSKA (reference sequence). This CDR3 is CSAMKAGGPLSYNEQFF. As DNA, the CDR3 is TGCAGTGCTATGAAAGCGGGAGGCCCTTTGTCCTACAATGAGCAGTTCTTC.

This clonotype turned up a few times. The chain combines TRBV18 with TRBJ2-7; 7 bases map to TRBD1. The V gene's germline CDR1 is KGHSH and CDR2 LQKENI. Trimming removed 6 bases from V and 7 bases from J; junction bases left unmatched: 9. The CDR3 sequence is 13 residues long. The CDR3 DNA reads TGTGCCAGCTCCCCCGGGACAGCCTTTGAGCAGTACTTC. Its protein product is CASSPGTAFEQYF.

The CDR3 protein is CASSWGQGADQPQHF. The CDR3 DNA reads as TGTGCCAGCAGTTGGGGACAGGGGGCAGATCAGCCCCAGCATTTT. The chain employs TRBV27 and TRBJ1-5, with 12 positions matching TRBD1. The germline V gene encodes CDR1 MNHEY and CDR2 SMNVEV (reference sequence). CDR3 length equals 15 residues. V trimming: 4 bases; J trimming: 5 bases; junction bases outside the gene matches: 3.

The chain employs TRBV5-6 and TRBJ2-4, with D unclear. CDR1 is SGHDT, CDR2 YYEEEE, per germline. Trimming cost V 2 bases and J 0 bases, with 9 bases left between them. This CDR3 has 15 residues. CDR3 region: CASSFGLVAKNIQYF. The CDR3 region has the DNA TGTGCCAGCAGCTTCGGTCTCGTAGCCAAAAACATTCAGTACTTC.

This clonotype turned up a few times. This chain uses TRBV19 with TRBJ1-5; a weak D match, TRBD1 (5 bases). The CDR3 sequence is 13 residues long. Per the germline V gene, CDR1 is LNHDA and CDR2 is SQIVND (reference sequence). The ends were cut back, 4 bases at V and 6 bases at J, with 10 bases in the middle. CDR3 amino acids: CASSTSQGQPQHF. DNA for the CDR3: TGTGCCAGTAGTACCTCGCAGGGTCAGCCCCAGCATTTT.